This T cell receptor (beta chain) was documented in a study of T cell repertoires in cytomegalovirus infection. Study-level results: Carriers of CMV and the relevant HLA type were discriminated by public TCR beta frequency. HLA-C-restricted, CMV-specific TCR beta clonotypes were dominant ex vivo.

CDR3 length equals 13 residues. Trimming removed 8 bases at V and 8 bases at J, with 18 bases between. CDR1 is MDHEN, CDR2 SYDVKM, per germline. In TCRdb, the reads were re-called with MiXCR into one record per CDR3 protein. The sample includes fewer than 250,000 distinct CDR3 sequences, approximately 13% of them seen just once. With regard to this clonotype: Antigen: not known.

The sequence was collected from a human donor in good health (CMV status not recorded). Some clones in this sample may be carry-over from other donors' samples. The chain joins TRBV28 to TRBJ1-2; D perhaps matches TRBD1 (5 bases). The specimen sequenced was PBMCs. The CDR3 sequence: CASRSGPPPGYTF. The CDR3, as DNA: TGTGCCAGCCGTTCGGGGCCCCCCCCGGGCTACACCTTC.